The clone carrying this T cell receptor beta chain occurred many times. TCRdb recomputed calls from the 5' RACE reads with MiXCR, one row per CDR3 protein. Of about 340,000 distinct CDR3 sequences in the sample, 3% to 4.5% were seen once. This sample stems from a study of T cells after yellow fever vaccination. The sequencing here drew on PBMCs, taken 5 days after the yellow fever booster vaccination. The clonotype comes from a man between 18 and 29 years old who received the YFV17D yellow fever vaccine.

The CDR3 region has the DNA TGCAGTGCTGGTCGTGTAGGCGGGGAGCTGTTTTTT. Encoded protein: CSAGRVGGELFF. The rearrangement uses TRBV20-1 and TRBJ2-2, with D hard to call. The CDR3 covers 12 residues. Trimming cost V 5 bases and J 7 bases, with 11 bases left between them. Germline V CDR1 and CDR2: DFQATT, SNEGSKA (reference sequence).